This TCR beta chain was documented in a study of shared clonotypes between healthy human individuals (TCRdb year 2020). Study-level background: A couple of women and a few men aged 18 to 49 years were included in the cohort. For each donor, CD4 naive and CD4 memory were each run on three plates, CD8 naive on two plates, and CD8 memory on one plate. To estimate repertoire size and how much clonotype sharing occurs between individuals, the study deeply sequenced the blood TCR repertoires of several healthy adults. To increase sequencing depth and limit assay-specific biases, TCR repertoire library preparation and sequencing were carried out by different laboratories using diverse techniques. Each donor's leukapheresis produced roughly between roughly 0.94 and 9.5 billion PBMCs.

Sequences SGHNT (CDR1) and YYREEE (CDR2) are obtained from the germline V gene (reference sequence). Inclusive of the bounding cysteine and phenylalanine, the CDR3 is 13 residues long. The entry retains the CDR3 DNA only, 39 bases that are in frame from base 1. The trim is 0 bases for V and 5 bases for J, with a gap of 9 bases between the germline ends. What the authors observed across the whole study: Because the study included only a small number of donors, the genetic and exposure-history diversity represented was limited. Roughly 5% of naive CD4, approximately 3.7% of naive CD8, approximately 2.2% of memory CD4, and over 0.35% of memory CD8 clonotypes were shared across a few donors. Estimated clonotype richness was generally larger for naive than for memory subsets. Sampling was restricted to blood, and TCR repertoires in tissues likely differ from the TCR repertoires found in blood. Compared with non-shared clonotypes, clonotypes shared by all four sorted-subset donors had higher generation probabilities. Incomplete sequencing was indicated by rarefaction of sorted-subset datasets, despite the large sequencing depth. Pairwise subsampling indicated that sequencing depth was expected to affect the degree of clonotype sharing among donors.

The donors were healthy, HIV-negative adults with no recently reported acute infections or vaccinations. Only Caucasian adults living in Nashville, Tennessee, USA were represented among the donors. CD4+ T cells were enriched by magnetic negative selection, after which naive cells were positively selected on CD45RA and the negative fraction was taken as the memory subset. Blood was collected by leukapheresis, and PBMCs were isolated by Ficoll-Histopaque density gradient centrifugation and then cryopreserved in liquid nitrogen vapor phase. Analytical flow cytometry was used to check the purity and quantity of each magnetically sorted T cell population. Genomic DNA was isolated from each sorted fraction and quantified by UV absorbance on a Nanodrop 2000c. Using the deep immunoSEQ assay, TCR CDR3 regions were amplified from genomic DNA by multiplex PCR. Extracted genomic DNA from each cell subset was spread evenly across all wells of several immunoSEQ 96-well plates, with each plate serving as a replicate. Each replicate PCR for sorted subsets received about 200 ng genomic DNA, equal to some 32,000 T cell genomes. The purified libraries were quantified using a Qubit 3.0 fluorometer, sized with a Bioanalyzer 2100, and then quantified again using the KAPA Library Quantification kit. Every immunoSEQ 96-well plate was sequenced on a dedicated single-read 150-cycle Illumina NextSeq 550 flow cell. Per the original workflow: The immunoSEQ output contained only junctional sequences without quality scores, so filtering could not match that applied to full-length reads. To assign V/J genes and CDR3, sequences were annotated against IMGT germline references using PyIR, a Python wrapper for IgBLAST v1.9. Reads with weak V/J assignments (E-value above 1e-6), missing CDR3, stop codons, out-of-frame junctions, or ambiguous translated residues were removed. V3J clonotypes were defined by identical inferred V gene, J gene, and CDR3 amino acid sequence. To compute the percentage overlap between repertoires, the number of shared unique clonotypes was divided by the size of the smaller repertoire. RTK rarefaction, the Chao1 estimator, and Recon v2.1 estimates of unobserved clonotypes were used to assess repertoire richness. Generation probabilities for all TCRbeta clonotypes obtained by the gDNA method from a few donors were computed using OLGA. The source is immuneACCESS, and TCRdb retained only in-frame sequences with V and J called. Part of the clones is not carried over; for the studies checked, unresolved V genes explain less than half of this, and the remainder is unexplained. The V and J calls and clone size were taken over from that table, and D and trimming were inferred from the DNA. The sample contains 2 million to 2.5 million clones, 80% to 95% of them found a single time. The ten largest make up about 0.38% of the sample.

Details on this clone: It lacks a known antigen. No clone much larger than this one lies a single base away; base qualities are absent.

The sequenced sample was naive CD4+ T cells from PBMCs. The sample's cell subset or site, from its label and the paper: CD45RA+ positively selected. The sequence is built from TRBV5-4 and TRBJ2-7, with the D segment identity uncertain. The receptor was derived from a man in his late teens or twenties in good health. Some clones in this sample may be carry-over from other donors' samples. The CDR3 sequence is CASSLVSVNEQYF. The DNA is as follows: TGTGCCAGCAGCTTGGTTTCTGTGAACGAGCAGTACTTC.